This T cell receptor beta chain was sequenced for a study of CD8+CD57+ T cells in acquired aplastic anemia (dated by TCRdb to between 2018 and 2020). With regard to the full study: On average, sorted CD4+ and CD8+ cells yielded 3.2 ug of extracted DNA, with a range of 0.2 to 27.4 ug. For healthy donor samples, the average read count was approximately 10 million for CD4+ cells and approximately 11 million for CD8+ cells. General conclusions and limits of the study: Although roughly 29 CD8+ CDR3 sequences were shared by patients and controls, these sequences appeared highly expressed in patients and within the immunodominant clones of patients. No significant difference in CD8+ Simpson's diversity was found between patients and healthy controls (P=0.060).

Profiling of TCR beta VDJ combinations and CDR3 sequences used genomic DNA as the template. An Illumina HiSeq 2000 was the platform used for TCR repertoire sequencing. The study's processing was this. Repertoire assessment relied on Simpson's diversity index, CDR3 size and DJ length profiles, and TRBV/TRBJ rearrangement plots. The most abundant DNA sequence in the deep sequencing data was taken as the immunodominant clone. CDR3 amino acid sequences were checked for sharing across subjects and were also compared against the VDJdb database and published repertoires. TCRdb itself trimmed the public reads at Q25 with fastp, ran MiXCR and retained productive beta chains. Under each unique CDR3 protein, matching rows form one entry showing the most common genes and DNA. None of the V and J calls come from the authors' own analysis; TCRdb made them. This sample comprises 35,000 to 45,000 distinct CDR3 sequences, around 80% of them detected only once. Under 25% of the sample goes to the ten largest clones.

CDR1 LNHDA and CDR2 SQIVND were looked up in the germline V gene (reference sequence). The CDR3 holds 15 amino acids from the cysteine to the phenylalanine. Only the CDR3 DNA is retained, 45 bases long and in frame from the first base. V loses 3 bases of germline sequence and J loses 8 bases, and the interval between the two ends is 14 bases. The study deep-sequenced TCR repertoires of sorted CD4+ and CD8+ blood T cells from severe aplastic anemia patients and healthy subjects. Ficoll-Paque density gradient centrifugation was used to isolate peripheral blood mononuclear cells. Before DNA was extracted, CD4+ and CD8+ T cells were sorted using either FACS or magnetic beads. This clonotype was recorded once. The target of this receptor is not known. No base-level quality is on record; no much larger clone is a single base apart. A lone read is weak support.

The sequence was obtained from a human donor in good health, serving as a control. Specimen: sorted CD4+, CD8+, or CD8+CD57+ T cells (not recorded which) from PBMCs. This receptor chain uses TRBV19 and TRBJ1-6, with a tentative D gene TRBD1 over 6 matching bases. CDR3 loop: CASSMSGAGDSPLHF. The nucleotide sequence is TGTGCCAGTAGTATGTCGGGGGCCGGGGATTCACCCCTCCACTTT.